The sequence of this TCR beta chain was determined in a study of shared clonotypes between healthy human individuals. The overall study: Three plates each covered CD4 naive and memory; CD8 naive two, CD8 memory one.

How the authors handled the data: From ImmunoSEQ came sequences covering only the junction and carrying no quality scores, so filtering differed. Profiling relied on immunoSEQ multiplex PCR, and the TCRdb table lists in-frame clones only, not all of them. The V and J calls and clone size are taken from that table; D and trimming were inferred from the DNA. The sample consists of millions of clones, about 94% of them appearing once. The naive CD8 fraction comprised CD45RO-negative cells positively selected for CCR7 and excluded terminally differentiated effector memory CD45RA+ cells. Healthy and HIV-negative, the adult donors had no recent acute infections or vaccinations. In regard to this clone: Its antigen is as yet unknown.

Regarding the study as a whole: The study found lower generation probabilities in non-shared clonotypes than in those shared by all four donors.

The ends lost 3 bases at V and 7 bases at J; junction bases unmatched: 11. The length of the CDR3 is 17 residues. From germline, CDR1 is MGHRA and CDR2 YSYEKL. The receptor was isolated from a man aged 18 to 29 in good health. The rearrangement uses TRBV4-1 and TRBJ2-1, with 11 bases matching TRBD2. What was sequenced was naive CD8+ T cells sorted from blood. The CDR3 spells CASSQEIAGGPRNEQFF. CDR3 in DNA: TGCGCCAGCAGCCAGGAGATAGCGGGAGGGCCGAGGAATGAGCAGTTCTTC.